Described below is a single T cell receptor (beta chain) sequence and its context. The Seattle site enrolled patients during active infection and followed them longitudinally. This sample is part of a study of blood T cell repertoires in COVID-19. TCRdb keeps only in-frame clones here, not all; method: immunoSEQ multiplex PCR. The table has about 370,000 clones, roughly 90% seen once. With 2 bases removed from V and 0 bases from J, the gap between germline ends came to 11 bases. This CDR3 is 15 amino acids long. Germline V CDR1 and CDR2: LGHDT, YNNKEL (reference sequence). Specimen: peripheral blood. This TCR derives from a woman in her 30s with COVID-19, enrolled during active disease. This chain joins TRBV3-1 (or the pseudogene TRBV3-2) and TRBJ2-7, with D perhaps matching TRBD1 (5 bases). CDR3 DNA sequence: TGTGCCAGCAGCCAAACGACAGCTAGCTCCTACGAGCAGTACTTC. Amino acid sequence: CASSQTTASSYEQYF.